These 9 T cell receptor beta chains were all obtained from the same sample, sequenced in a study of post-analysis software for immune sequencing data. Their recognized antigens are unknown. Findings and limits, study-wide: Five or six TRBV segments, TRBV5-6, TRBV5-1 and TRBV20-1 among them, were found more frequent in patients than controls.

Every TCR beta cDNA library bore unique molecular identifiers. One entry per CDR3 protein, called by TCRdb with MiXCR from the PCR reads. The sample holds some 700,000 distinct CDR3 sequences, approximately 59% seen once. Sequenced: blood. The receptor source for this set is a girl under 10 years old with multiple sclerosis.

The rearrangement joins TRBV29-1 to TRBJ2-7; 10 bases agree with TRBD1. This CDR3 contains 15 residues. Germline CDR1 and CDR2: SQVTM and ANQGSEA. J gave up 2 bases and V 0 bases, and 4 bases lay outside the gene matches. The CDR3 nucleotides are TGCAGCGTTGAAGACCCGGGACAGGGGACCTACGAGCAGTACTTC. It yields the protein CSVEDPGQGTYEQYF.

The V and J genes are TRBV7-2 and TRBJ2-5; 12 bases are a match to TRBD2. The CDR3 loop spans 16 amino acids. V lost 5 bases to trimming and J lost 5 bases; unmatched junction nucleotides: 9. Germline-derived CDR1 and CDR2 are SGHTA and FQGNSA. The CDR3 loop is CASSPIPLAGGETQYF. The CDR3 DNA reads TGTGCCAGCAGCCCAATCCCCCTAGCGGGGGGGGAGACCCAGTACTTC. Supplemented by reference TRBV7-2 and TRBJ2-5, the full variable domain reads GAGVSQSPSNKVTEKGKDVELRCDPISGHTALYWYRQSLGQGLEFLIYFQGNSAPDKSGLPSDRFSAERTGGSVSTLTIQRTQQEDSAVYLCASSPIPLAGGETQYFGPGTRLLVL.

The rearrangement uses TRBV11-2 and TRBJ1-2; D call uncertain. V lost 0 bases, J lost 6 bases, and 11 bases lay in between. This CDR3 is built from 14 residues. The germline gives CDR1 SGHAT, CDR2 FQNNGV. CDR3 in amino acids: CASSLDPGLHGYTF. The CDR3 DNA follows: TGTGCCAGCAGCTTAGATCCCGGGCTCCATGGCTACACCTTC.

The chain couples TRBV5-1 to TRBJ2-5; no clear D. The CDR3 is 15 residues long. Germline CDR1 and CDR2: SGHRS and YFSETQ. Trimming pared 4 bases from V and 11 bases from J, leaving 24 bases between. The CDR3 sequence is CASSPGEVLDNEQYF. The CDR3 nucleotides are TGCGCCAGCAGCCCAGGTGAAGTGCTAGACAATGAGCAGTACTTC.

The chain joins TRBV7-2 to TRBJ1-1, with D perhaps TRBD1 (6 bases). V lost 1 base and J lost 2, with 11 bases in between. The CDR3 is 15 amino acids. Germline CDR1 and CDR2: SGHTA and FQGNSA. The CDR3 spells CASSLEGQLNTEAFF. The CDR3 nucleotides read TGTGCCAGCAGCTTAGAAGGACAGCTAAACACTGAAGCTTTCTTT. Complete variable domain (other parts from reference TRBV7-2 and TRBJ1-1): GAGVSQSPSNKVTEKGKDVELRCDPISGHTALYWYRQSLGQGLEFLIYFQGNSAPDKSGLPSDRFSAERTGGSVSTLTIQRTQQEDSAVYLCASSLEGQLNTEAFFGQGTRLTVV.

The rearrangement links TRBV7-9 to TRBJ2-6, with TRBD1 as a possible D gene (7 bases). CDR3 length: 15 amino acids. V lost 5 bases and J lost 0, with 8 bases in between. The germline V gene encodes CDR1 SEHNR and CDR2 FQNEAQ (reference sequence). CDR3 DNA: TGTGCCAGCAGCCAGGGGGGCTCTGGGGCCAACGTCCTGACTTTC. Protein sequence: CASSQGGSGANVLTF.

This chain joins TRBV5-1 and TRBJ2-7; a possible D gene is TRBD1 (6 bases). The germline V gene has CDR1 SGHRS and CDR2 YFSETQ. V was pared by 0 bases and J by 0 bases, with 10 bases between. The CDR3 is 15 amino acids. CDR3 amino acids: CASSLASGASYEQYF. The CDR3 DNA sequence: TGCGCCAGCAGCTTGGCGTCAGGGGCCTCCTACGAGCAGTACTTC.

This chain joins TRBV29-1 and TRBJ2-5, with TRBD1 as a possible D gene (6 bases). V was trimmed by 5 bases and J by 3 bases, leaving 10 bases between them. The CDR3 runs 12 residues. Germline V gene lookup returns CDR1 SQVTM and CDR2 ANQGSEA. The chain's CDR3 is CSVSRTEETQYF. The CDR3 bases are TGCAGCGTTTCTCGGACAGAAGAGACCCAGTACTTC.

The chain uses TRBV5-5 and TRBJ2-7, with D maybe TRBD2 (5 bases). The CDR3 is 17 amino acids. V lost 1 base and J 0 bases, leaving 17 bases between the germline ends. Germline V gene data show CDR1 as SGHKS and CDR2 as YYEKEE (reference sequence). The CDR3 DNA reads as TGTGCCAGCAGCTTGTACAAGGGCGGGTTCTTCTCCTACGAGCAGTACTTC. Encoded protein: CASSLYKGGFFSYEQYF.